This TCR beta chain was retrieved from a study of shared clonotypes between healthy human individuals. For the study at large: Each donor's CD8 memory used one plate, CD8 naive two, each CD4 subset three.

Clones were read by immunoSEQ multiplex PCR, and TCRdb kept only the in-frame ones, dropping some. The sample lists approximately 1.9 million clones, around 93% seen once, with approximately 1.7% in the top ten. Naive CD8 cells comprised CD45RO-negative, CCR7-positively selected cells, excluding terminally differentiated effector memory CD45RA+ cells. In regard to this clone: Its specificity is unknown.

General study points: Naive subsets generally had larger estimated richness than memory subsets. Large depth notwithstanding, sorted-subset sequencing proved incomplete by rarefaction. Only blood was sampled, and tissue TCR repertoires likely differ from blood ones.

The CDR3 has 16 amino acids. V lost 3 bases and J 0 bases, leaving 13 bases between the germline ends. Germline values: CDR1 SGHAT, CDR2 FQNNGV. The chain employs TRBV11-2 and TRBJ2-3; D is ambiguous. The sequenced material came from naive CD8+ T cells from PBMCs. The sequence was obtained from a man aged 18 to 30 in good health. Some clones in this sample may be carry-over from other donors' samples. The CDR3 spells CASSLRLTPSTDTQYF. In DNA, the CDR3 is TGTGCCAGCAGCTTGAGACTGACGCCTAGCACAGATACGCAGTATTTT.